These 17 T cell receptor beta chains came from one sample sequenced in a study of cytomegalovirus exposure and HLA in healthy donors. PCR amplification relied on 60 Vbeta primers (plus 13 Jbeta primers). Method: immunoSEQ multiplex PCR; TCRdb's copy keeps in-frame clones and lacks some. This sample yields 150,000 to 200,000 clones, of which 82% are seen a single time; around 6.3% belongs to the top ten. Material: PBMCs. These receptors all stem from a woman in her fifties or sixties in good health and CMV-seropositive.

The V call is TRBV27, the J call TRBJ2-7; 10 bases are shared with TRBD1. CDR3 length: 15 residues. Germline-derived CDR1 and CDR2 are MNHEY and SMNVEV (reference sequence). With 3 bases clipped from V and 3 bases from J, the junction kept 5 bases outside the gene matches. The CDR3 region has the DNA TGTGCCAGCAGTTTTGGAGGACAGGGGGGCTACGAGCAGTACTTC. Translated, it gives CASSFGGQGGYEQYF.

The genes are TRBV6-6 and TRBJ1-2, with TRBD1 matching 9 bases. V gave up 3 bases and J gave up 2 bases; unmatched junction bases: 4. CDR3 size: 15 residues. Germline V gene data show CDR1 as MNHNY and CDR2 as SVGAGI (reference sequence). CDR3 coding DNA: TGTGCCAGCAGTTATTCCGGGACAGGGAACTATGGCTACACCTTC. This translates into CASSYSGTGNYGYTF.

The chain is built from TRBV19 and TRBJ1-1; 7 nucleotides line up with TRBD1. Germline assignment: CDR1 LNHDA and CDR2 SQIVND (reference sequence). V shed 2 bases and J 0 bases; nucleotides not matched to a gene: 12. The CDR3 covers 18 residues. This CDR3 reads CASSIYLLGGRVNTEAFF. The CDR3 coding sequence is TGTGCCAGTAGTATATACCTCTTAGGGGGCCGCGTGAACACTGAAGCTTTCTTT.

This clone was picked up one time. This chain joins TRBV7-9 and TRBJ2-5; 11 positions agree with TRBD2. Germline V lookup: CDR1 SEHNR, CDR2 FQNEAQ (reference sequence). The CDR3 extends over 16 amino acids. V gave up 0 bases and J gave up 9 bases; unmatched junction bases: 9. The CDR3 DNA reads TGTGCCAGCAGCTTAGCGACTAGCGGGGCCGGGGGGTCCCAGTACTTC. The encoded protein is CASSLATSGAGGSQYF.

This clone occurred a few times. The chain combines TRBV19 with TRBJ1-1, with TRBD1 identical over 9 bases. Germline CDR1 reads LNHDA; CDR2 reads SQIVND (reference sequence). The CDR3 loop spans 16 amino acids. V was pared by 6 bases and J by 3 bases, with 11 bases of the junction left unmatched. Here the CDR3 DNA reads TGTGCCAGTAGCGTCCCGGGACAGGGTTTGGACACTGAAGCTTTCTTT. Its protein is CASSVPGQGLDTEAFF.

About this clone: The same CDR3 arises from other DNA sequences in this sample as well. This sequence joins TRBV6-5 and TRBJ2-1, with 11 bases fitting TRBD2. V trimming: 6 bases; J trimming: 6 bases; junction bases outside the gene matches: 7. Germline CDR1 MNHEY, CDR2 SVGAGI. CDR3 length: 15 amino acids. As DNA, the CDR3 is TGTGCCAGCAGCCGCGGGACTAGCGGCAGCAATGAGCAGTTCTTC. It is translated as CASSRGTSGSNEQFF.

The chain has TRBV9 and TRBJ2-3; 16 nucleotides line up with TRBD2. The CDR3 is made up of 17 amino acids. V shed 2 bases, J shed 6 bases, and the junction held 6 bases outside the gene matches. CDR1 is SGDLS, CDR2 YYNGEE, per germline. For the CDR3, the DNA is TGTGCCAGCAGCGTGGGGACTAGCGGGAGGGCCGCCGATACGCAGTATTTT. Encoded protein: CASSVGTSGRAADTQYF.

CDR3 sequence (DNA): TGCGCCAGCAGCCAAGAGGCCGGACAGGGGGCGAGTGGCTACACCTTC. Amino acid sequence: CASSQEAGQGASGYTF. The rearrangement uses TRBV4-1 and TRBJ1-2, with 11 nucleotides matching TRBD1. J gave up 7 bases and V 0 bases, and 7 bases lay outside the gene matches. In germline, CDR1 is MGHRA, CDR2 YSYEKL. CDR3 length: 16 residues.

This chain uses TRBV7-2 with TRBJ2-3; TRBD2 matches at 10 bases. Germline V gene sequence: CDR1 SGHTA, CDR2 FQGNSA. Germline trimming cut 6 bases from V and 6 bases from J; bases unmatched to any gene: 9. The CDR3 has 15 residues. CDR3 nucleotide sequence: TGTGCCAGCAGATATGACAGAGCGGGAGGGGATACGCAGTATTTT. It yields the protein CASRYDRAGGDTQYF.

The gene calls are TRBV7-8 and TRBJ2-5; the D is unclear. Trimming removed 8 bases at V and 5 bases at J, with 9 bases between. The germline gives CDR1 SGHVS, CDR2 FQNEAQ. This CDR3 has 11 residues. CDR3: CASRGEETQYF. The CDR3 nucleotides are TGTGCCAGCCGAGGCGAGGAGACCCAGTACTTC.

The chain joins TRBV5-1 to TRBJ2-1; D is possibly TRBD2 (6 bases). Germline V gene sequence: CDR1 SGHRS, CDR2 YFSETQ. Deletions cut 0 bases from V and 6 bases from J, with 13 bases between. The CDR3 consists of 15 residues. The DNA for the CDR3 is TGCGCCAGCAGCTTGGTGGCGGGAACGGGCAATGAGCAGTTCTTC. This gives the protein CASSLVAGTGNEQFF.

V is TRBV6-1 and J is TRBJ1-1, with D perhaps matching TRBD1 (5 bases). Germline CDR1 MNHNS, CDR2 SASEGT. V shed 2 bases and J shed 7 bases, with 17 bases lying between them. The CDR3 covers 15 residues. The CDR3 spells CASSESSGGRDEAFF. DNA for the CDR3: TGTGCCAGCAGTGAAAGTAGCGGGGGACGTGATGAAGCTTTCTTT.

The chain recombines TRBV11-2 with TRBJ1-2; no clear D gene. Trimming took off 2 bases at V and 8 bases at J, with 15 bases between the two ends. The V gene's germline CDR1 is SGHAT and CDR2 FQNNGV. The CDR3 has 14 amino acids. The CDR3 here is CASSLTTSGGGYTF. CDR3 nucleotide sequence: TGTGCCAGCAGCTTAACCACGTCGGGAGGGGGCTACACCTTC.

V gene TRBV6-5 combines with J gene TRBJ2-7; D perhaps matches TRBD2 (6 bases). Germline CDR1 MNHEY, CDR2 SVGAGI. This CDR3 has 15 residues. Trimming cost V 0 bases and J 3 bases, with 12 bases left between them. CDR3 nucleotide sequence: TGTGCCAGCAGTTACTCGAGGGAGGTCAACTACGAGCAGTACTTC. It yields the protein CASSYSREVNYEQYF.

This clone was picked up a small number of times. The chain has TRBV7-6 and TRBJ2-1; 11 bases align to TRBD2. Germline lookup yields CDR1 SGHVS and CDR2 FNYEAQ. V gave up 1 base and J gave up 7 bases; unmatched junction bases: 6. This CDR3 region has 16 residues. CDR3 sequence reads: CASSLGVAGGPNEQFF. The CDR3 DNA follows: TGTGCCAGCAGCTTAGGGGTAGCGGGGGGGCCAAATGAGCAGTTCTTC.

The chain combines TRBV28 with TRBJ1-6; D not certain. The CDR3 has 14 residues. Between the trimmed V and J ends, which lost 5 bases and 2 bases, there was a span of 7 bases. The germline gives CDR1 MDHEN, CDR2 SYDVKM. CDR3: CASSSGAYNSPLHF. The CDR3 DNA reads TGTGCCAGCAGTAGCGGGGCCTATAATTCACCCCTCCACTTT. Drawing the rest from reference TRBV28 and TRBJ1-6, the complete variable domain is DVKVTQSSRYLVKRTGEKVFLECVQDMDHENMFWYRQDPGLGLRLIYFSYDVKMKEKGDIPEGYSVSREKKERFSLILESASTNQTSMYLCASSSGAYNSPLHFGNGTRLTVT.

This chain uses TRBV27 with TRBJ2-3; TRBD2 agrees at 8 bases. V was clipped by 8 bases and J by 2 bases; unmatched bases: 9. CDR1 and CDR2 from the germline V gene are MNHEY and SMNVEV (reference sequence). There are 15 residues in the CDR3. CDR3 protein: CASSAGGDLTDTQYF. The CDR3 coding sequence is TGTGCCAGCTCGGCCGGGGGGGACCTCACAGATACGCAGTATTTT.